The 14 T cell receptor beta chains presented below share a single source sample, sequenced in a study of cytomegalovirus exposure and HLA in healthy donors. It was with 60 Vbeta and 13 Jbeta primers that the PCR ran. The protocol was immunoSEQ multiplex PCR, while the TCRdb copy is restricted to in-frame clones and leaves out a portion. The sample contains 160,000 or so clones, about three quarters of which appear only once. The source material was PBMCs. The origin of the receptors is a middle-aged man in good health and CMV-seronegative.

The chain combines TRBV18 with TRBJ2-7; 7 nucleotides match TRBD2. The germline V gene has CDR1 KGHSH and CDR2 LQKENI. The CDR3 consists of 15 residues. V lost 2 bases and J lost 4; bases outside the gene matches: 8. Written as DNA, the CDR3 is TGTGCCAGCTCACCATATTCAGCGGGAACTTACGAGCAGTACTTC. Amino acids: CASSPYSAGTYEQYF.

The V and J genes are TRBV7-9 and TRBJ2-3, with a tentative D call TRBD2 (7 bases). CDR1 SEHNR and CDR2 FQNEAQ come from the germline V gene (reference sequence). The CDR3 extends over 16 amino acids. The V end lost 5 bases, the J end lost 0 bases, and 15 bases lay between the germline ends. This chain's CDR3 is CASSGFAGASTDTQYF. CDR3 nucleotides: TGTGCCAGCAGCGGTTTTGCGGGGGCCAGCACAGATACGCAGTATTTT.

This chain joins TRBV6-6 and TRBJ2-7, with 9 bases matching TRBD2. Unmatched junction bases numbered 7, after V lost 2 bases and J lost 2 bases. CDR1 and CDR2 (germline): MNHNY, SVGAGI (reference sequence). The CDR3 extends over 16 amino acids. CDR3 region: CASSYLSGGRAYEQYF. DNA of the CDR3: TGTGCCAGCAGTTACCTGAGTGGCGGGAGGGCCTACGAGCAGTACTTC.

The V and J genes are TRBV10-3 and TRBJ2-2, with 12 bases aligning to TRBD1. The germline CDR1 and CDR2 sequences are ENHRY and SYGVKD. This CDR3 spans 16 amino acids. The V segment lost 5 bases and the J segment 5 bases; nucleotides outside the gene matches: 6. CDR3 residues: CAISLGQGARTGELFF. The CDR3 coding sequence is TGTGCCATCAGTTTGGGACAGGGGGCGCGAACCGGGGAGCTGTTTTTT.

DNA of the CDR3: TGTGCCAGCAGCTTAGCGCAAGGGGCCTATGGCTACACCTTC. Translating it yields CASSLAQGAYGYTF. The chain couples TRBV7-2 to TRBJ1-2, with D perhaps TRBD1 (5 bases). Trimming shortened V by 0 bases and J by 4 bases, and 9 bases separated the two germline ends. The CDR3 contains 14 residues. Germline CDR1 SGHTA, CDR2 FQGNSA.

The gene calls are TRBV29-1 and TRBJ2-1; D unresolved. This CDR3 region has 13 residues. V was shortened by 6 bases and J by 4 bases, with 13 bases between the two germline ends. Looked up from germline, CDR1 is SQVTM and CDR2 is ANQGSEA. CDR3 nucleotides: TGCAGCGTCGGATACTCGACTTACAATGAGCAGTTCTTC. This codes for CSVGYSTYNEQFF.

This clone was seen only a few times. The rearrangement links TRBV7-2 to TRBJ1-2; TRBD1 matches 9 bases. J gave up 7 bases and V 1 base, and 7 bases lay outside the gene matches. Germline values: CDR1 SGHTA, CDR2 FQGNSA. The CDR3 consists of 15 residues. DNA of the CDR3: TGTGCCAGCAGCTTAGTACGGACAGGGGAAAGTGGCTACACCTTC. Translation: CASSLVRTGESGYTF. Supplemented by reference TRBV7-2 and TRBJ1-2, the full variable domain reads GAGVSQSPSNKVTEKGKDVELRCDPISGHTALYWYRQSLGQGLEFLIYFQGNSAPDKSGLPSDRFSAERTGGSVSTLTIQRTQQEDSAVYLCASSLVRTGESGYTFGSGTRLTVV.

V gene TRBV19 combines with J gene TRBJ2-6, with D possibly matching TRBD2 (5 bases). The CDR3 spans 15 residues. Germline CDR1 and CDR2: LNHDA and SQIVND (reference sequence). V was shortened by 2 bases and J by 0 bases, with 5 bases between the two germline ends. CDR3 amino acids: CASSITSSGANVLTF. The DNA for the CDR3 is TGTGCCAGTAGTATAACTAGCTCTGGGGCCAACGTCCTGACTTTC.

The chain joins TRBV18 to TRBJ2-7; D unclear. From germline, CDR1 is KGHSH and CDR2 LQKENI. CDR3 length: 14 amino acids. V was trimmed by 2 bases and J by 7 bases, leaving 15 bases between them. CDR3 sequence: CASSPMAAVEEQYF. CDR3 DNA: TGTGCCAGCTCACCAATGGCGGCAGTGGAAGAGCAGTACTTC.

V is TRBV18 and J is TRBJ1-3; D may be TRBD1 (6 bases). The CDR3 sequence is 16 residues long. Germline CDR1 and CDR2: KGHSH and LQKENI. With 2 bases removed from V and 1 base from J, the gap between germline ends came to 12 bases. The CDR3 is CASSPIQQGSGNTIYF. DNA for the CDR3: TGTGCCAGCTCACCAATACAACAGGGATCTGGAAACACCATATATTTT.

The J gene is TRBJ2-7, the V gene TRBV9, with 10 bases matching TRBD2. The CDR3 length is 15 residues. Germline CDR1 reads SGDLS; CDR2 reads YYNGEE. V was clipped by 3 bases and J by 2 bases; unmatched bases: 5. The CDR3: CASSAGTSETYEQYF. The CDR3 nucleotides read TGTGCCAGCAGCGCCGGGACTAGCGAAACCTACGAGCAGTACTTC.

The gene calls are TRBV18 and TRBJ2-5; 10 bases map to TRBD1. J gave up 5 bases and V 5 bases, and 2 bases lay outside the gene matches. This CDR3 comprises 13 residues. Germline V gene lookup returns CDR1 KGHSH and CDR2 LQKENI. This chain's CDR3 is CASSVGQGETQYF. DNA of the CDR3: TGTGCCAGCTCAGTGGGACAGGGGGAGACCCAGTACTTC.

The chain carries TRBV2 and TRBJ1-6; D ambiguous. The germline V gene has CDR1 SNHLY and CDR2 FYNNEI. The CDR3 loop spans 14 amino acids. Trimming shortened V by 2 bases and J by 9 bases, and 11 bases separated the two germline ends. The CDR3 protein is CASSEFGVGSPLHF. The CDR3 DNA reads as TGTGCCAGCAGTGAATTCGGGGTAGGTTCACCCCTCCACTTT.

J is TRBJ1-1 and V is TRBV7-2; D possibly corresponds to TRBD1 (6 bases). The CDR3 extends over 16 amino acids. Trimming took 4 bases from V and 0 from J, leaving 15 bases between them. Per the germline V gene, CDR1 is SGHTA and CDR2 is FQGNSA. The CDR3 nucleotides read TGTGCCAGCAGCTCCGGGACACGAAGTCTGAACACTGAAGCTTTCTTT. This gives the protein CASSSGTRSLNTEAFF.